Here is one T cell receptor (beta chain) with its context. The antigen is unknown. The CDR3 is 11 residues long. Trimming shortened V by 6 bases and J by 0 bases, and 5 bases separated the two germline ends. Germline V gene lookup returns CDR1 DFQATT and CDR2 SNEGSKA (reference sequence). Indicated treatment: roughly nine-day PBMC culture with coronavirus spike peptide pools or control peptides (ViraFEST assay). The data belong to a study of vaccination and CD4 T cells after COVID-19. CD4+ T cells that had been cultured provided DNA sequenced with the Oncomine TCR Beta short-read assay. From the PCR reads, TCRdb called clonotypes with MiXCR, one entry per CDR3 protein. Here the sample spans 9,500 to 15,000 distinct CDR3 sequences, about 53% being singletons. Study-wide findings and caveats: In median terms, SARS-CoV-2-reactive clonotypes went from about 20 to 38, a nonsignificant rise.

This TCR came from a human donor who had recovered from COVID-19. Input material: CD4+ T cells from blood, cultured in vitro. The chain recombines TRBV20-1 with TRBJ2-5; D call uncertain. The CDR3 DNA follows: TGCAGTGCCCAGCACCAAGAGACCCAGTACTTC. Translation: CSAQHQETQYF.